The sequence of this T cell receptor (beta chain) was determined in a study of blood T cell repertoires in COVID-19. Germline V CDR1 and CDR2: SQVTM, ANQGSEA. This CDR3 has 16 residues. V gave up 0 bases and J gave up 3 bases; unmatched junction bases: 8. Produced via immunoSEQ multiplex PCR; TCRdb's table is partial and in-frame only. Among about 380,000 clones, 88% were seen once, and the ten largest hold approximately 1.2%. Sequencing used PBMCs or T cells enriched from blood (not recorded which). This chain joins TRBV29-1 and TRBJ1-2; 9 positions agree with TRBD1. The origin of this receptor is a woman between 18 and 29 years old who had recovered from COVID-19. The CDR3 nucleotides read TGCAGCGTTGAAGATCTGGGGACAGGGACCGACTATGGCTACACCTTC. Its protein product is CSVEDLGTGTDYGYTF.